This TCR beta chain was retrieved from a study of blood T cells in healthy people across ages. Study results and caveats: Calculation of diversity from one million T cells yielded estimates considered to be underestimates.

This clonotype was detected only a few times. Antigen: not known. The CDR3 has 17 residues. Trimming at V came to 3 bases and at J to 3 bases, leaving 10 bases not matched to a gene. The authors ran a second PCR of roughly 6 to 12 cycles using a sample-barcoded 5' primer and a J-beta primer mix. TCRdb itself ran the 5' RACE reads through MiXCR, one entry per CDR3 protein. The data hold 1.5 million to 2 million distinct CDR3 sequences, with about two fifths observed a single time. All donors came from Russia, were Caucasian and healthy, and spanned ages about 6 to 100. Sequencing was performed on blood. The chain links TRBV12-3 or TRBV12-4 to TRBJ2-1, with 8 bases lining up with TRBD2. The sequence derives from a human donor in good health. The DNA for the CDR3 is TGTGCCAGCAGTTTTTCCGGGGATAGCGGGGTCTACAATGAGCAGTTCTTC. This gives the protein CASSFSGDSGVYNEQFF.